Below are 31 T cell receptor beta chains sequenced from a single sample in a study of shared clonotypes between healthy human individuals. The table came from immunoSEQ multiplex PCR; TCRdb's copy has only in-frame clones and leaves some out. The sample records over a million clones, approximately 76% being singletons. The sequenced sample was memory CD4+ T cells sorted from blood. Subset defined: CD45RA-negative fraction. Source of these receptors: a young man in good health.

This clone was counted a few times. The chain employs TRBV18 and TRBJ2-7; possible D gene TRBD1, 5 bases. With 1 base removed from V and 6 bases from J, the gap between germline ends came to 7 bases. There are 12 residues in the CDR3. CDR1 is KGHSH, CDR2 LQKENI, per germline. CDR3 in DNA: TGTGCCAGCTCACCACGGCAGGGCGAGCAGTACTTC. It is translated as CASSPRQGEQYF. Combining the CDR3 with reference TRBV18 and TRBJ2-7 gives the whole variable domain NAGVMQNPRHLVRRRGQEARLRCSPMKGHSHVYWYRQLPEEGLKFMVYLQKENIIDESGMPKERFSAEFPKEGPSILRIQQVVRGDSAAYFCASSPRQGEQYFGPGTRLTVT.

The rearrangement uses TRBV2 and TRBJ1-5; 7 positions match TRBD1. The J segment lost 1 base and the V segment lost 6 bases, leaving 3 bases of the junction unmatched. CDR1 is SNHLY and CDR2 is FYNNEI in the germline V gene. The CDR3 runs 14 residues. The CDR3 region has the DNA TGTGCCAGCAGCCTGGACAGGAGCAATCAGCCCCAGCATTTT. Its translation is CASSLDRSNQPQHF.

V usage is TRBV10-1 and J usage is TRBJ2-1, with D perhaps matching TRBD1 (6 bases). Germline-derived CDR1 and CDR2 are WNHNN and SYGVQD (reference sequence). The ends were cut back, 3 bases at V and 4 bases at J, with 16 bases in the middle. The CDR3 sequence is 16 residues long. The CDR3 here is CASSEEKGGRYNEQFF. The DNA of the CDR3 is TGCGCCAGCAGTGAAGAGAAAGGGGGAAGGTACAATGAGCAGTTCTTC.

This chain uses TRBV15 with TRBJ2-7, with unresolved D. The CDR3 loop spans 13 amino acids. Trimming shortened V by 0 bases and J by 0 bases, and 3 bases separated the two germline ends. Germline-derived CDR1 and CDR2 are LNHNV and YYDKDF (reference sequence). CDR3 DNA sequence: TGTGCCACCAGCAGAGATGACTCCTACGAGCAGTACTTC. It codes for CATSRDDSYEQYF.

This rearrangement joins TRBV7-2 to TRBJ2-1, with a weak D call TRBD2 (6 bases). Germline CDR1 is SGHTA and CDR2 is FQGNSA. The CDR3 is made up of 14 amino acids. The V end lost 1 base, the J end lost 8 bases, and 12 bases lay between the germline ends. The CDR3 nucleotides are TGTGCCAGCAGCTTAGACGCTAGCGTACATGAGCAGTTCTTC. Protein sequence: CASSLDASVHEQFF. Filled out from reference TRBV7-2 and TRBJ2-1, the complete variable domain reads GAGVSQSPSNKVTEKGKDVELRCDPISGHTALYWYRQSLGQGLEFLIYFQGNSAPDKSGLPSDRFSAERTGGSVSTLTIQRTQQEDSAVYLCASSLDASVHEQFFGPGTRLTVL.

V and J are TRBV6-6 and TRBJ2-5, with TRBD2 matching over 10 bases. Germline V lookup: CDR1 MNHNY, CDR2 SVGAGI (reference sequence). The V segment lost 0 bases and the J segment 5 bases; nucleotides outside the gene matches: 6. This CDR3 contains 16 residues. For the CDR3, the DNA is TGTGCCAGCAGTTACTCGTCTAGCGGGAGAGGGGAGACCCAGTACTTC. Encoded protein: CASSYSSSGRGETQYF.

CDR3 coding DNA: TGCGCCAGCAGCCAAGAAGGGGGACAAGAGACCCAGTACTTC. Residues: CASSQEGGQETQYF. V is TRBV4-1 and J is TRBJ2-5, with D perhaps TRBD1 (6 bases). CDR1 and CDR2 from the germline V gene are MGHRA and YSYEKL. This CDR3 is built from 14 residues. Trimming shortened V by 0 bases and J by 2 bases, and 7 bases separated the two germline ends.

This clone was observed once. The gene calls are TRBV5-1 and TRBJ2-3; 7 nucleotides match TRBD1. This CDR3 has 16 residues. The germline CDR1 and CDR2 sequences are SGHRS and YFSETQ. V was clipped by 0 bases and J by 0 bases; unmatched bases: 4. CDR3 amino acids: CASSLVGQASTDTQYF. For the CDR3, the DNA is TGCGCCAGCAGCTTGGTAGGACAGGCTAGCACAGATACGCAGTATTTT.

This clone has more than one count but fewer than ten. The CDR3 sequence: CASRGDYTNTEAFF. The CDR3, as DNA: TGTGCCAGCAGAGGGGATTACACGAACACTGAAGCTTTCTTT. This sequence joins TRBV6-1 and TRBJ1-1; D is perhaps TRBD1 (5 bases). Trimming removed 6 bases at V and 1 base at J, with 12 bases between. The CDR3 has 14 amino acids. Germline V gene data show CDR1 as MNHNS and CDR2 as SASEGT.

The chain is built from TRBV10-3 and TRBJ2-5; 9 bases align to TRBD2. CDR3 size: 13 residues. Germline V lookup: CDR1 ENHRY, CDR2 SYGVKD. J was trimmed by 1 base and V by 9 bases; bases with no gene match: 3. The CDR3 nucleotides are TGTGCCATTAGCGGGGGATTCCAAGAGACCCAGTACTTC. It encodes CAISGGFQETQYF.

This clone was picked up a small number of times. The V and J genes are TRBV7-9 and TRBJ1-1; D gene ambiguous. Germline-derived CDR1 and CDR2 are SEHNR and FQNEAQ (reference sequence). There are 12 residues in the CDR3. The V end lost 2 bases, the J end lost 11 bases, and 12 bases lay between the germline ends. The CDR3 nucleotides read TGTGCCAGCAGCTTAAGTTTAGGGTTCGCTTTCTTT. Its protein is CASSLSLGFAFF.

CDR3: CASSPGGFSNQPQHF. The CDR3 region has the DNA TGTGCCAGCAGCCCAGGGGGATTTAGCAATCAGCCCCAGCATTTT. V and J are TRBV7-2 and TRBJ1-5, with 7 positions matching TRBD1. Germline CDR1 reads SGHTA; CDR2 reads FQGNSA. This CDR3 is built from 15 residues. The V and J ends lost 5 bases and 0 bases, in that order; junction bases with no gene match: 4.

This rearrangement joins TRBV5-4 to TRBJ2-1, with 8 bases aligning to TRBD1. The CDR3 totals 15 residues. Germline-derived CDR1 and CDR2 are SGHNT and YYREEE (reference sequence). With V trimmed by 5 bases and J by 4 bases, 8 bases remained unmatched. This CDR3 is CASSIGQGGYNEQFF. For the CDR3, the DNA is TGTGCCAGCAGTATAGGACAGGGCGGATACAATGAGCAGTTCTTC.

The V and J genes are TRBV19 and TRBJ1-1; D might be TRBD1 (5 bases). The germline V gene has CDR1 LNHDA and CDR2 SQIVND (reference sequence). The CDR3 is made up of 13 amino acids. Trimming stripped 6 bases from V and 2 bases from J, with 10 bases between. The CDR3 loop is CASRVGDNTEAFF. The CDR3 DNA reads as TGTGCCAGTAGGGTAGGGGATAACACTGAAGCTTTCTTT.

V and J are TRBV6-1 and TRBJ2-3; 9 positions match TRBD2. The length of the CDR3 is 16 residues. The J segment lost 4 bases and the V segment lost 1 base, leaving 6 bases of the junction unmatched. Germline CDR1 reads MNHNS; CDR2 reads SASEGT. The CDR3 nucleotides are TGTGCCAGCAGTGAAGGGTCTGCGGGAGGGCCAGATACGCAGTATTTT. Its protein product is CASSEGSAGGPDTQYF.

This clone was counted ten times or more. The V gene is TRBV6-5, the J gene TRBJ2-5; 10 bases are a match to TRBD2. CDR1 and CDR2 (germline): MNHEY, SVGAGI. The V segment lost 6 bases and the J segment 5 bases; nucleotides outside the gene matches: 6. The CDR3 is 14 residues long. This CDR3 reads CASRPGLASETQYF. DNA for the CDR3: TGTGCCAGCAGGCCGGGACTAGCGTCTGAGACCCAGTACTTC.

This rearrangement joins TRBV4-1 to TRBJ1-2; D is uncertain. This CDR3 spans 15 amino acids. CDR1 is MGHRA, CDR2 YSYEKL, per germline. V dropped 0 bases and J dropped 4 bases, with 12 bases sitting between them. The CDR3 loop reads CASSQESDGFYGYTF. In nucleotides, the CDR3 is TGCGCCAGCAGCCAAGAATCTGACGGGTTCTATGGCTACACCTTC.

The genes are TRBV7-3 and TRBJ2-2; the match to TRBD2 covers 8 bases. Germline CDR1 is SGHTA and CDR2 is FQGTGA. The CDR3 is 15 amino acids. With 5 bases clipped from V and 0 bases from J, the junction kept 2 bases outside the gene matches. The DNA for the CDR3 is TGTGCCAGCAGCCCGGGGGGGCCGAACACCGGGGAGCTGTTTTTT. Protein: CASSPGGPNTGELFF.

J is TRBJ2-2 and V is TRBV30; TRBD2 is a possible D gene (5 bases). Germline V lookup: CDR1 GTSNPN, CDR2 SVGIG (reference sequence). Trimming removed 5 bases at V and 0 bases at J, with 19 bases between. The CDR3 contains 17 residues. The CDR3 reads CAWSTGSGFANTGELFF. The CDR3 DNA follows: TGTGCCTGGTCGACGGGCAGCGGTTTCGCGAACACCGGGGAGCTGTTTTTT.

A word on this clone: Distinct nucleotide sequences in the sample also encode this CDR3. The rearrangement links TRBV28 to TRBJ2-5, with 7 bases fitting TRBD1. The CDR3 length is 13 residues. The V segment lost 5 bases and the J segment 5 bases; nucleotides outside the gene matches: 5. Germline CDR1 reads MDHEN; CDR2 reads SYDVKM. CDR3 in DNA: TGTGCCAGCAGTCGACAGGGACCGGAGACCCAGTACTTC. It translates to CASSRQGPETQYF.

This clone was recorded once. The chain combines TRBV10-2 with TRBJ1-1; unclear D gene. The CDR3 contains 13 residues. Germline V gene lookup returns CDR1 WSHSY and CDR2 SAAADI. V was shortened by 5 bases and J by 0 bases, with 7 bases between the two germline ends. For the CDR3, the DNA is TGCGCCAGCAGTCCCCAAATGAACACTGAAGCTTTCTTT. As protein: CASSPQMNTEAFF.

The CDR3 nucleotides read TGTGCCAGCAGCTTAGAGGCGGCAGATACGCAGTATTTT. Its translation: CASSLEAADTQYF. The V gene is TRBV11-3, the J gene TRBJ2-3; no firm D call. The V end was cut by 0 bases, the J end by 4 bases, with 5 bases between. CDR1 is SGHNT, CDR2 YENEEA, per germline. This CDR3 has 13 amino acids. The full variable domain, in which reference TRBV11-3 and TRBJ2-3 provide the parts outside the CDR3, is EAGVVQSPRYKIIEKKQPVAFWCNPISGHNTLYWYLQNLGQGPELLIRYENEEAVDDSQLPKDRFSAERLKGVDSTLKIQPAELGDSAVYLCASSLEAADTQYFGPGTRLTVL.

This clone was seen a single time. This chain connects TRBV19 to TRBJ1-6; 8 nucleotides line up with TRBD1. V was pared by 3 bases and J by 7 bases, with 5 bases of the junction left unmatched. Germline V gene data show CDR1 as LNHDA and CDR2 as SQIVND (reference sequence). The CDR3 length is 15 residues. CDR3 DNA sequence: TGTGCCAGTAGTATTTTCACAGGGGGAAATTCACCCCTCCACTTT. It yields the protein CASSIFTGGNSPLHF.

The chain is built from TRBV13 and TRBJ2-7, with 8 positions matching TRBD2. In germline, CDR1 is PRHDT, CDR2 FYEKMQ (reference sequence). Losses at the gene ends were 5 bases for V and 6 bases for J; bases not matched to a gene: 15. The CDR3 is 16 residues long. CDR3 sequence (DNA): TGTGCCAGCAGCCCTACCCCGGGACTAGGTCTTCCCGAGCAGTACTTC. It is translated as CASSPTPGLGLPEQYF.

This clone was seen more than once but under ten times. This rearrangement joins TRBV6-1 to TRBJ2-7; TRBD1 might be the D (5 bases). V was trimmed by 2 bases and J by 0 bases, leaving 11 bases between them. This CDR3 is 15 amino acids long. From germline, CDR1 is MNHNS and CDR2 SASEGT. The CDR3 DNA is TGTGCCAGCAGTGAATGGGGCATGAACTCCTACGAGCAGTACTTC. As protein: CASSEWGMNSYEQYF.

This sequence joins TRBV7-9 and TRBJ1-1; tentatively, D is TRBD1 (5 bases). The V and J ends lost 1 base and 4 bases respectively, with 10 bases between them. The CDR3 runs to 14 residues. CDR1 is SEHNR, CDR2 FQNEAQ, per germline (reference sequence). CDR3: CASSLVGDTTEAFF. For the CDR3, the DNA is TGTGCCAGCAGCTTAGTGGGGGATACCACTGAAGCTTTCTTT.

This clone was found once. V and J are TRBV4-3 and TRBJ1-1; D gene uncertain. Trimming removed 0 bases from V and 7 bases from J, with 15 bases in between. The CDR3 loop spans 15 amino acids. Germline V CDR1 and CDR2: LGHNA, YSLEER. CDR3 sequence (DNA): TGCGCCAGCAGCCAAGACCGACGCAGCCACCTTGAAGCTTTCTTT. Its translation: CASSQDRRSHLEAFF.

The J gene is TRBJ2-3, the V gene TRBV25-1; TRBD2 aligns across 10 bases. The V gene end was trimmed by 7 bases and the J gene end by 0 bases; junction bases not matched to a gene: 4. This CDR3 comprises 15 residues. Germline lookup yields CDR1 MGHDK and CDR2 SYGVNS. The CDR3 DNA reads as TGTGCCAGCACCCTAGCGGGGGCTAGCACAGATACGCAGTATTTT. It specifies CASTLAGASTDTQYF.

The gene calls are TRBV2 and TRBJ2-7, with TRBD1 identical over 10 bases. Germline V gene data show CDR1 as SNHLY and CDR2 as FYNNEI. Trimming cost V 8 bases and J 6 bases; bases outside gene matches: 4. The length of the CDR3 is 12 residues. The CDR3 loop reads CASRQGAGEQYF. CDR3 coding DNA: TGTGCCAGCCGACAGGGGGCGGGCGAGCAGTACTTC.

A few counts support this clone. The chain couples TRBV7-2 to TRBJ2-7; 9 bases fit TRBD2. Germline V gene data show CDR1 as SGHTA and CDR2 as FQGNSA. CDR3 length: 14 residues. Trimming took 1 base from V and 7 from J; bases not matched to a gene: 5. The CDR3 DNA reads TGTGCCAGCAGCTTAGACGGCGGGAGGGGAGAGCAGTACTTC. Translating gives CASSLDGGRGEQYF.

The chain's CDR3 is CASYSTSTLNTEAFF. The CDR3 nucleotides read TGTGCCAGCTATTCAACCAGTACTTTGAACACTGAAGCTTTCTTT. This chain joins TRBV21-1 and TRBJ1-1. TRBV21-1 is a pseudogene locus. The CDR3 is 15 residues long.